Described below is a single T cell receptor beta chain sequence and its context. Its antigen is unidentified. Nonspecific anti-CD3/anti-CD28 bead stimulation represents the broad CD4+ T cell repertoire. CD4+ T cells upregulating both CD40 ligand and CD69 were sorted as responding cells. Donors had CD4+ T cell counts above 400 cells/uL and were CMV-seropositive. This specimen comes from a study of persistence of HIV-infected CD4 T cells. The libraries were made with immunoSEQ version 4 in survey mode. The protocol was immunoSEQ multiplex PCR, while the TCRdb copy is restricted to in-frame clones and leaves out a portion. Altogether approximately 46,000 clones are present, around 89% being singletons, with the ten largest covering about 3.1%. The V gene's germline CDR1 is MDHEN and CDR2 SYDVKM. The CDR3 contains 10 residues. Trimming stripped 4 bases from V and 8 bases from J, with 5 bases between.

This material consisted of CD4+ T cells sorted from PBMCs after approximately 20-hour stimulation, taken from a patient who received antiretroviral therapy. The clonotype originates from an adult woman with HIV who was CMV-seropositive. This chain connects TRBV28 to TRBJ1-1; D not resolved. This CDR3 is CASSSLEAFF. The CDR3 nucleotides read TGTGCCAGCAGTTCACTCGAAGCTTTCTTT.